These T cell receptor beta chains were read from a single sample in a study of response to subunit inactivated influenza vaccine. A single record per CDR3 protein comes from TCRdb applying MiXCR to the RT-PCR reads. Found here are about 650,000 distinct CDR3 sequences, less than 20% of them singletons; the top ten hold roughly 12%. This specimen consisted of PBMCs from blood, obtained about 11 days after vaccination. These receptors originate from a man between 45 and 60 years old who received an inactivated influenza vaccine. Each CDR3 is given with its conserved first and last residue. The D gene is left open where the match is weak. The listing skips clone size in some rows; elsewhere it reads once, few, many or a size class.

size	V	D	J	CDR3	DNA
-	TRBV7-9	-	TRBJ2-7	CASSLALKGREQYF	TGTGCCAGCAGCTTAGCACTAAAGGGACGCGAGCAGTACTTC
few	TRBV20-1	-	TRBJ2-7	CSARGTNYEQYF	TGCAGTGCTAGAGGGACTAACTACGAGCAGTACTTC
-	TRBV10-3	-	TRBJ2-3	CAINEGGATDTQYF	TGTGCCATCAACGAGGGGGGGGCCACAGATACGCAGTATTTT
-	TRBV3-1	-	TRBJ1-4	CASSQEFTSGEKLFF	TGTGCCAGCAGCCAAGAATTCACCTCGGGTGAAAAACTGTTTTTT
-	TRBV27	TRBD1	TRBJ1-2	CASSAKDRGGRYGYTF	TGTGCCAGCAGTGCCAAAGACAGGGGTGGGAGATATGGCTACACCTTC
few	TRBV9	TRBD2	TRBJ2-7	CASSVDGTSAEQYF	TGTGCCAGCAGCGTAGATGGGACTAGCGCGGAGCAGTACTTC
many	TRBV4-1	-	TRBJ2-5	CASSQQGQETQYF	TGTGCCAGCAGCCAACAGGGTCAAGAGACCCAGTACTTC
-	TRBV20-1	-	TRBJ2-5	CSARDPTRETQYF	TGCAGTGCTAGAGATCCCACGCGAGAGACCCAGTACTTC
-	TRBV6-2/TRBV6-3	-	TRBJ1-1	CASSYHPSSEAFF	TGTGCCAGCAGTTACCATCCGAGCTCTGAAGCTTTCTTT
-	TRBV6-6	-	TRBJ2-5	CAARRGQETQYF	TGTGCCGCTCGGAGAGGGCAAGAGACCCAGTACTTC
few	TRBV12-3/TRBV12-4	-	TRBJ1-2	CASSVSPNYGYTF	TGTGCCAGCAGTGTTTCGCCTAACTATGGCTACACCTTC
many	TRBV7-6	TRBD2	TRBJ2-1	CASSLGLANEQFF	TGTGCCAGCAGCTTGGGACTAGCGAATGAGCAGTTCTTC
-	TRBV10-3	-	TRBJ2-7	CAISVEGTTYEQYF	TGTGCCATCAGTGTCGAAGGGACGACCTACGAGCAGTACTTC
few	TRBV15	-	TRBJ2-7	CATSRAYGNEQYF	TGTGCCACCAGCAGGGCGTACGGGAACGAGCAGTACTTC
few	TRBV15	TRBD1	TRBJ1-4	CATSHFRDRGRSGEKLFF	TGTGCCACCAGTCATTTCCGGGACAGGGGGCGTTCGGGTGAAAAACTGTTTTTT
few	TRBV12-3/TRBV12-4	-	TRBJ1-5	CASSPLTQDFLSQHF	TGTGCCAGCAGTCCGCTAACACAGGATTTTCTTTCCCAGCATTTT
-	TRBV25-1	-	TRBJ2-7	CASSDGGPTYEQYF	TGTGCCAGCAGTGATGGGGGACCTACCTACGAGCAGTACTTC
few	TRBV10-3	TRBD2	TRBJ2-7	CAIRRTSGTYEQYF	TGTGCCATCAGAAGGACTAGCGGGACCTACGAGCAGTACTTC
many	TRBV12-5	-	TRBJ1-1	CASASDTEAFF	TGTGCTAGTGCTTCGGACACTGAAGCTTTCTTT
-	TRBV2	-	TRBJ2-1	CANTGLPTNEQFF	TGTGCCAACACGGGTCTACCCACAAATGAGCAGTTCTTC
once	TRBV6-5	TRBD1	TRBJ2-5	CASINVGTGKETQYF	TGTGCCAGCATTAACGTCGGGACAGGGAAAGAGACCCAGTACTTC
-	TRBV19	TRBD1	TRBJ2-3	CASRTGYSTDTQYF	TGTGCCAGTCGGACAGGGTATAGCACAGATACGCAGTATTTT
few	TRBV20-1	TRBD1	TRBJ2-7	CSADGDRESYEQYF	TGCAGTGCTGACGGGGACAGGGAGTCCTACGAGCAGTACTTC
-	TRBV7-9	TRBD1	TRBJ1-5	CASSRTGTGTGNQPQHF	TGTGCCAGCAGCAGAACCGGGACAGGGACGGGGAATCAGCCCCAGCATTTT
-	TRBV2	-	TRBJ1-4	CASRDDTGTEKLFF	TGTGCCAGCAGGGACGACACAGGGACTGAAAAACTGTTTTTT
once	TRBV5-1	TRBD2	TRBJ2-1	CASSAGTIGSYNEQFF	TGCGCCAGCAGCGCTGGGACTATCGGCTCCTACAATGAGCAGTTCTTC
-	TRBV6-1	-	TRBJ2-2	CASSHRAWAGELFF	TGTGCCAGCTCACACCGAGCTTGGGCCGGGGAGCTGTTTTTT